This T cell receptor (beta chain) was profiled in a study of post-analysis software for immune sequencing data. The TCR beta cDNA libraries contained unique molecular identifiers. A population of roughly 0.95 to 10 million T cells gave rise to 450,000 to 500,000 cDNA molecules. TCRdb used MiXCR to reprocess the PCR reads, holding one entry per CDR3 protein. The table has 380,000 or so distinct CDR3 sequences, approximately 38% seen once. A word on this clonotype: What it binds is unknown.

Study-level results: Patients used about five TRBV segments, including TRBV5-6, TRBV5-1 and TRBV20-1, more often than controls. Diversity measured as normalized Chao1 was significantly lower in multiple sclerosis patients than in controls.

This CDR3 is built from 18 residues. The V end was cut by 1 base, the J end by 9 bases, with 22 bases between. Germline V CDR1 and CDR2: MNHEY, SMNVEV (reference sequence). The sample taken for sequencing was blood. V gene TRBV27 combines with J gene TRBJ1-6; D is perhaps TRBD1 (5 bases). This sequence was found in a girl under 18 with multiple sclerosis. DNA for the CDR3: TGTGCCAGCAGTTTATACACCCAGGGCCCAAGAGGAGGTTCACCCCTCCACTTT. Protein product: CASSLYTQGPRGGSPLHF.